Detailed here is one T cell receptor beta chain. The target antigen is unknown. Survey-level immunoSEQ v3.0 assays were run. TCRdb keeps only in-frame clones here, not all; method: immunoSEQ multiplex PCR. The table lists tens of thousands of clones, more than 75% of them singletons. The data stem from a study of long-term antiretroviral therapy in people with HIV. Germline V gives CDR1 MDHEN, CDR2 SYDVKM. The CDR3 covers 13 residues. The V end lost 5 bases, the J end lost 0 bases, and 7 bases lay between the germline ends. Points from the study as a whole: Viral resistance, ART adherence and therapy changes all lacked available data. Diversity rose after ART but stayed below transplant donor controls. Clonal expansions arising prior to ART prevailed in the repertoire at every time point.

Participants with HIV, all of them, were treated in the United States. V gene TRBV28 combines with J gene TRBJ2-5; D is ambiguous. The receptor was isolated from a man aged 40-49 years with HIV. Sequencing was performed on unsorted PBMCs, taken around 5 years after starting antiretroviral therapy. Here the CDR3 reads CASSRAYQETQYF. Here the CDR3 DNA reads TGTGCCAGCAGTCGGGCGTACCAAGAGACCCAGTACTTC.